This T cell receptor (beta chain) stems from a study of cytomegalovirus exposure and HLA in healthy donors. The table came from immunoSEQ multiplex PCR; TCRdb's copy has only in-frame clones and leaves some out. The sample lists about 160,000 clones, more than 70% occurring once. The V end lost 7 bases, the J end lost 4 bases, and 19 bases lay between the germline ends. The CDR3 runs to 16 residues. CDR1 MDHEN and CDR2 SYDVKM come from the germline V gene. Worth noting for this clone: Its antigen remains unknown.

Regarding the study as a whole: Despite most TCR sequences being rare, some public TCRs occurred in many donors. It was 150 to 200 TCR beta chains that were listed as cytomegalovirus-associated.

Separate from the 666-subject first cohort, the approximately 120-subject validation cohort was the one that the donors belonged to. The chain recombines TRBV28 with TRBJ1-4; D remains unclear. This sequence was found in a man aged 25-40 years in good health and CMV-seropositive. The sample consisted of PBMCs. The CDR3 DNA reads as TGTGCCAGCACATCACTTTCCGCGGAGGATAATGAAAAACTGTTTTTT. Amino acids: CASTSLSAEDNEKLFF.